Described below is a single T cell receptor (beta chain) sequence and its context. The antigen is not known. A junction boundary mismatches the germline segment, possibly from a read error. Time point described: newly diagnosed GD, antithyroid drugs for less than 3 months. Scientists built the TCR library using RNA that was extracted from PBMCs. These data are taken from a study of regulatory T cells in long-lasting Graves disease. Study conclusions and caveats: Peripheral blood alone, not thyroid tissue, underwent study.

Per the germline V gene, CDR1 is SGHDT and CDR2 is YYEEEE. The CDR3 covers 10 residues. TCR beta libraries were built with iRepertoire HTBI primers and Arm-PCR of CDR3 regions. TCRdb itself ran the multiplex PCR reads through MiXCR, one entry per CDR3 protein. The sample records under 500,000 distinct CDR3 sequences, roughly 15% being singletons. A further study also used this sample, focusing on T cells in Graves' hyperthyroidism and ophthalmopathy.

This rearrangement joins TRBV5-6 to TRBJ1-2; D ambiguous. The sequence was collected from a woman in her thirties with Graves disease. The sample here was peripheral blood mononuclear cells (PBMCs), taken at new diagnosis, from a patient treated with antithyroid drugs. The CDR3 loop is CASRLKSLHF. The DNA for the CDR3 is TGTGCCAGCAGGCTAAAGTCGCTCCACTTC.